Listed here are 19 T cell receptor beta chains from one sample, sequenced in a study of cytomegalovirus exposure and HLA in healthy donors. The PCR used 60 Vbeta and 13 Jbeta primers. Sequencing used immunoSEQ multiplex PCR; TCRdb keeps in-frame clones, though not all of them. Here the sample spans 95,000 to 150,000 clones, approximately 80% being singletons. The sequencing input was PBMCs. The receptors here all came from a human donor in good health.

This clone was detected only once. The J gene is TRBJ2-3, the V gene TRBV4-1; 7 positions match TRBD2. The V gene end was trimmed by 0 bases and the J gene end by 2 bases; junction bases not matched to a gene: 8. Germline CDR1 is MGHRA and CDR2 is YSYEKL. The CDR3 sequence is 17 residues long. The CDR3 DNA reads TGCGCCAGCAGCCAAGATCCAACTAGCGTGCCCACAGATACGCAGTATTTT. Translating it yields CASSQDPTSVPTDTQYF.

The chain links TRBV5-1 to TRBJ2-3, with TRBD2 matching over 7 bases. CDR1 is SGHRS and CDR2 is YFSETQ in the germline V gene. The CDR3 spans 18 residues. V lost 0 bases, J lost 2 bases, and 12 bases stayed unmatched. The CDR3 sequence is CASSLEPRSGSFTDTQYF. CDR3 nucleotides: TGCGCCAGCAGCTTGGAGCCGCGTAGCGGGTCTTTCACAGATACGCAGTATTTT.

This clone was seen a handful of times. CDR3 DNA: TGTGCCAGCAGGGACAGGGGTAAGACCCAGTACTTC. Translation: CASRDRGKTQYF. The V gene is TRBV2, the J gene TRBJ2-5; 9 nucleotides match TRBD1. V lost 6 bases, J lost 6 bases, and 2 bases stayed unmatched. The germline V gene has CDR1 SNHLY and CDR2 FYNNEI. CDR3 size: 12 residues.

The chain has TRBV4-2 and TRBJ2-1; 7 bases match TRBD2. V lost 5 bases, J lost 8 bases, and 18 bases stayed unmatched. Germline V CDR1 and CDR2: LGHNA, YNFKEQ. This CDR3 spans 17 amino acids. The CDR3 nucleotides read TGTGCCAGCAGCTCGACCGGGACTAACTCTCTTTGGGATGAGCAGTTCTTC. Translation gives CASSSTGTNSLWDEQFF.

The rearrangement joins TRBV2 to TRBJ2-7, with D possibly matching TRBD1 (6 bases). This CDR3 comprises 10 residues. The ends were cut back, 7 bases at V and 6 bases at J, with 7 bases in the middle. Germline CDR1 reads SNHLY; CDR2 reads FYNNEI. The CDR3 sequence is CASKGGEQYF. As DNA, the CDR3 is TGTGCCAGCAAAGGGGGCGAGCAGTACTTC. The entire variable domain, with the rest obtained from reference TRBV2 and TRBJ2-7, is as follows: EPEVTQTPSHQVTQMGQEVILRCVPISNHLYFYWYRQILGQKVEFLVSFYNNEISEKSEIFDDQFSVERPDGSNFTLKIRSTKLEDSAMYFCASKGGEQYFGPGTRLTVT.

This chain joins TRBV6-1 and TRBJ1-1; a weak D match, TRBD1 (5 bases). V lost 4 bases to trimming and J lost 7 bases, with 16 bases between them. In germline, CDR1 is MNHNS, CDR2 SASEGT. The CDR3 totals 14 residues. Here the CDR3 DNA reads TGTGCCAGCAGTGTAGACAGCTTTTCGGGTGAAGCTTTCTTT. Its protein is CASSVDSFSGEAFF.

The chain has TRBV28 and TRBJ1-1; 7 nucleotides agree with TRBD1. The germline V gene has CDR1 MDHEN and CDR2 SYDVKM. The CDR3 sequence is 14 residues long. Trimming cost V 7 bases and J 1 base; bases outside gene matches: 6. The CDR3 bases are TGTGCCAGCACCCAGACAGGGTCGAACACTGAAGCTTTCTTT. Its translation: CASTQTGSNTEAFF.

The chain is built from TRBV6-5 and TRBJ2-7; a weak D match, TRBD1 (6 bases). The CDR3 is 13 residues long. The germline CDR1 and CDR2 sequences are MNHEY and SVGAGI. V lost 7 bases and J lost 3, with 13 bases in between. This CDR3 is CASIDGGRYEQYF. CDR3 in DNA: TGTGCCAGCATTGATGGGGGCCGCTACGAGCAGTACTTC.

Points on this clone: The junction differs from germline at one of its ends, possibly a read error. The chain combines TRBV15 with TRBJ2-3, with 8 bases matching TRBD1. This CDR3 is 14 amino acids long. CDR1 and CDR2 (germline): LNHNV, YYDKDF (reference sequence). The CDR3 nucleotides read TGTGCCGCCAGCAGGGACAGGTCCGCAGATACGCAGTATTTT. This codes for CAASRDRSADTQYF.

The chain joins TRBV18 to TRBJ1-5, with TRBD1 matching 10 bases. Germline V gives CDR1 KGHSH, CDR2 LQKENI. V dropped 6 bases and J dropped 4; count of bases not matched to a gene: 3. The CDR3 is made up of 14 amino acids. Written as DNA, the CDR3 is TGTGCCAGCTCGCTGGACAGGGGGAATCAGCCCCAGCATTTT. Translation: CASSLDRGNQPQHF.

The V gene is TRBV10-3, the J gene TRBJ2-7, with D uncertain. V lost 3 bases to trimming and J lost 1 base, with 4 bases between them. CDR3 length: 12 residues. The germline V gene has CDR1 ENHRY and CDR2 SYGVKD. CDR3 nucleotides: TGTGCCATCAGTGATAGTTCCTACGAGCAGTACTTC. This encodes CAISDSSYEQYF.

This rearrangement joins TRBV28 to TRBJ1-2; 8 bases are shared with TRBD1. From germline, CDR1 is MDHEN and CDR2 SYDVKM. Unmatched junction bases numbered 7, after V lost 6 bases and J lost 4 bases. CDR3 length equals 14 residues. CDR3 in amino acids: CASSTIQGGYGYTF. The CDR3 nucleotides are TGTGCCAGCAGCACCATACAGGGGGGCTATGGCTACACCTTC.

V usage is TRBV10-1 and J usage is TRBJ2-3, with D unresolved. Germline CDR1 and CDR2: WNHNN and SYGVQD (reference sequence). V lost 4 bases and J lost 2, with 10 bases in between. This CDR3 comprises 14 residues. DNA of the CDR3: TGCGCCAGCAGTGGCACTTACGCCACAGATACGCAGTATTTT. This gives the protein CASSGTYATDTQYF.

V is TRBV9 and J is TRBJ1-3; 10 bases match TRBD1. Germline CDR1 SGDLS, CDR2 YYNGEE. The trim removed 2 bases at V and 3 bases at J, leaving 5 bases unmatched. The CDR3 length is 16 residues. CDR3 in DNA: TGTGCCAGCAGCGTCGGGACAGGGGTCGGTGGAAACACCATATATTTT. This encodes CASSVGTGVGGNTIYF. Together with reference TRBV9 and TRBJ1-3, the CDR3 gives the full variable domain: DSGVTQTPKHLITATGQRVTLRCSPRSGDLSVYWYQQSLDQGLQFLIQYYNGEERAKGNILERFSAQQFPDLHSELNLSSLELGDSALYFCASSVGTGVGGNTIYFGEGSWLTVV.

The chain has TRBV6-5 and TRBJ1-2; TRBD1 aligns across 9 bases. This CDR3 comprises 12 residues. Germline-derived CDR1 and CDR2 are MNHEY and SVGAGI. V gave up 7 bases and J gave up 6 bases; unmatched junction bases: 3. The CDR3 protein is CASTGTGNGYTF. CDR3 bases: TGTGCCAGCACCGGGACAGGGAATGGCTACACCTTC.

This rearrangement joins TRBV19 to TRBJ1-1, with D possibly being TRBD1 (6 bases). Germline lookup yields CDR1 LNHDA and CDR2 SQIVND (reference sequence). The V gene lost 3 bases and the J gene lost 1 base, with 9 bases spanning the gap. The CDR3 runs 14 residues. The CDR3 sequence is CASSIGTWNTEAFF. As DNA, the CDR3 is TGTGCCAGTAGTATCGGGACATGGAACACTGAAGCTTTCTTT.

This chain joins TRBV5-1 and TRBJ2-5; possibly TRBD2 for D (6 bases). Germline V CDR1 and CDR2: SGHRS, YFSETQ. V was clipped by 0 bases and J by 5 bases, with 14 bases between them. The CDR3 is made up of 15 amino acids. The CDR3 region has the DNA TGCGCCAGCAGCTTGGTTCCGACTGGGGGGGAGACCCAGTACTTC. Translating it yields CASSLVPTGGETQYF.

This clone was observed once. The J gene is TRBJ2-5, the V gene TRBV10-3, with 8 bases identical to TRBD2. TRBJ2-7 matches the DNA end more closely, so the J call is doubtful. The CDR3 runs 15 residues. Germline loops: CDR1 ENHRY, CDR2 SYGVKD. The CDR3 protein is CAISDVRRGAYEQYF. CDR3 sequence (DNA): TGTGCCATCAGTGACGTAAGGCGGGGGGCCTACGAGCAGTACTTC.

V gene TRBV7-2 combines with J gene TRBJ2-7, with 11 bases identical to TRBD1. V shed 5 bases and J 6 bases; nucleotides not matched to a gene: 12. CDR1 and CDR2 (germline): SGHTA, FQGNSA. The CDR3 loop spans 16 amino acids. CDR3 in amino acids: CASSKEGGTGGSEQYF. CDR3 DNA sequence: TGTGCCAGCAGCAAGGAGGGGGGGACAGGGGGTAGCGAGCAGTACTTC.